One sample yielded the 14 T cell receptor beta chains listed below, sequenced in a study of CD8+CD57+ T cells in acquired aplastic anemia. Genomic DNA served as template for TCR beta VDJ and CDR3 profiling. MiXCR, run by TCRdb on the reads, gives a single entry per CDR3 protein. This table holds 160,000 or so distinct CDR3 sequences, 71% found once. An expansion of CD8+CD57+ cells by flow cytometry had been shown in patients chosen for sequencing. Sequenced: sorted CD4+, CD8+, or CD8+CD57+ T cells (not recorded which) from PBMCs. The receptors here all came from a human donor with aplastic anemia.

This clonotype came up a few times. The CDR3 loop is CASWDRGYEQYF. CDR3 sequence (DNA): TGTGCCAGTTGGGACAGGGGCTACGAGCAGTACTTC. V gene TRBV7-9 combines with J gene TRBJ2-7, with TRBD1 identical over 10 bases. The ends lost 9 bases at V and 3 bases at J; junction bases unmatched: 2. CDR1 is SEHNR and CDR2 is FQNEAQ in the germline V gene (reference sequence). The CDR3 contains 12 residues.

The chain recombines TRBV9 with TRBJ1-2, with 10 positions matching TRBD1. Germline CDR1 reads SGDLS; CDR2 reads YYNGEE. The CDR3 length is 16 residues. V shed 3 bases, J shed 0 bases, and the junction held 5 bases outside the gene matches. This CDR3 reads CASSEGDRGSNYGYTF. CDR3 DNA: TGTGCCAGCAGCGAGGGGGACAGGGGTTCTAACTATGGCTACACCTTC. The full variable domain, its missing parts supplied by reference TRBV9 and TRBJ1-2, is DSGVTQTPKHLITATGQRVTLRCSPRSGDLSVYWYQQSLDQGLQFLIQYYNGEERAKGNILERFSAQQFPDLHSELNLSSLELGDSALYFCASSEGDRGSNYGYTFGSGTRLTVV.

The chain carries TRBV5-1 and TRBJ1-2; maybe TRBD1 (6 bases). This CDR3 contains 14 residues. Deletions cut 0 bases from V and 4 bases from J, with 10 bases between. Germline V gene lookup returns CDR1 SGHRS and CDR2 YFSETQ. CDR3 protein: CASSLESRGYGYTF. In DNA form, the CDR3 reads TGCGCCAGCAGCTTGGAGAGCAGGGGCTATGGCTACACCTTC.

The chain combines TRBV10-1 with TRBJ2-1; 7 nucleotides line up with TRBD1. Germline-derived CDR1 and CDR2 are WNHNN and SYGVQD (reference sequence). The junction had 2 bases not matched to a gene; V was cut back by 5 bases and J by 4 bases. The CDR3 extends over 13 amino acids. The CDR3 nucleotides read TGCGCCAGCAGTACGGGACAGTACAATGAGCAGTTCTTC. The encoded protein is CASSTGQYNEQFF.

The chain couples TRBV29-1 to TRBJ2-7; D is undetermined. V was clipped by 3 bases and J by 6 bases, with 12 bases between them. The germline CDR1 and CDR2 sequences are SQVTM and ANQGSEA. The CDR3 is 12 amino acids. The CDR3 DNA reads TGCAGCGTTGAGAGAGGTCCAAGCGAGCAGTACTTC. Amino acid sequence: CSVERGPSEQYF.

This clonotype was seen more than once but under ten times. The rearrangement uses TRBV10-3 and TRBJ1-5, with TRBD1 matching over 8 bases. V was clipped by 8 bases and J by 5 bases; unmatched bases: 11. The CDR3 sequence is 15 residues long. Per the germline V gene, CDR1 is ENHRY and CDR2 is SYGVKD. The CDR3 sequence is CAIGGREQGDQPQHF. The CDR3 bases are TGTGCCATCGGGGGTAGGGAACAGGGGGATCAGCCCCAGCATTTT.

The V gene is TRBV9, the J gene TRBJ2-3, with unresolved D. The CDR3 runs to 16 residues. The V end lost 0 bases, the J end lost 2 bases, and 13 bases lay between the germline ends. Germline V gives CDR1 SGDLS, CDR2 YYNGEE. CDR3 sequence reads: CASSVGFGWDTDTQYF. The DNA for the CDR3 is TGTGCCAGCAGCGTAGGATTCGGGTGGGACACAGATACGCAGTATTTT.

V and J are TRBV29-1 and TRBJ2-3; 8 nucleotides match TRBD1. V lost 4 bases and J lost 4; bases outside the gene matches: 10. Germline V gene lookup returns CDR1 SQVTM and CDR2 ANQGSEA. CDR3 length: 15 amino acids. The CDR3 sequence is CSVGDRGTPSDTQYF. The CDR3, as DNA: TGCAGCGTTGGAGACAGGGGAACCCCCTCAGATACGCAGTATTTT.

The chain carries TRBV20-1 and TRBJ1-1, with D possibly TRBD1 on 6 matching bases. There are 14 residues in the CDR3. The V gene's germline CDR1 is DFQATT and CDR2 SNEGSKA (reference sequence). Trimming removed 3 bases from V and 1 base from J, with 12 bases in between. The CDR3 region is CSARGGGPNTEAFF. DNA for the CDR3: TGCAGTGCTAGGGGGGGGGGCCCGAACACTGAAGCTTTCTTT.

This clonotype appeared a single time. The chain is built from TRBV20-1 and TRBJ1-1; possible D gene TRBD1, 6 bases. V lost 4 bases and J 6 bases, leaving 30 bases between the germline ends. This CDR3 is 18 amino acids long. Germline CDR1 and CDR2: DFQATT and SNEGSKA (reference sequence). The CDR3 region has the DNA TGCAGTGCTAAGAAACAGGGAGGCGGGGGCGATGATAGTCCTGAAGCTTTCTTT. Translating it yields CSAKKQGGGGDDSPEAFF.

This clonotype was recorded only once. The V call is TRBV20-1, the J call TRBJ2-5, with no clear D. CDR3 length: 11 residues. Germline V gene data show CDR1 as DFQATT and CDR2 as SNEGSKA (reference sequence). Between the trimmed V and J ends, which lost 2 bases and 2 bases, there was a span of 3 bases. CDR3 in amino acids: CSARKQETQYF. CDR3 sequence (DNA): TGCAGTGCTAGAAAACAAGAGACCCAGTACTTC.

Within the sample, this clonotype is medium-sized. V gene TRBV25-1 combines with J gene TRBJ2-7; TRBD1 agrees at 9 bases. CDR1 MGHDK and CDR2 SYGVNS come from the germline V gene. Unmatched junction bases numbered 7, after V lost 4 bases and J lost 3 bases. The CDR3 runs to 15 residues. The DNA of the CDR3 is TGTGCCAGCAGTGTATCCCTGGGACAGGGCTACGAGCAGTACTTC. It yields the protein CASSVSLGQGYEQYF.

This clonotype has only one observation. This sequence joins TRBV7-9 and TRBJ2-7; tentatively, D is TRBD1 or TRBD2 (6 bases each). Germline CDR1 is SEHNR and CDR2 is FQNEAQ (reference sequence). The CDR3 loop spans 15 amino acids. The V and J ends lost 3 bases and 0 bases respectively, with 12 bases between them. Here the CDR3 reads CASSFRGARSYEQYF. CDR3 in DNA: TGTGCCAGCAGCTTTAGGGGGGCCCGCTCCTACGAGCAGTACTTC.

This clonotype was seen at least ten times. The chain employs TRBV7-9 and TRBJ2-7, with D possibly being TRBD2 (5 bases). The CDR3 covers 19 residues. CDR1 SEHNR and CDR2 FQNEAQ come from the germline V gene (reference sequence). Deletions cut 5 bases from V and 2 bases from J, with 28 bases between. The DNA for the CDR3 is TGTGCCAGCAGCGCGCTTTGGAGAGGGTTCGGACTCCACACCTACGAGCAGTACTTC. Its protein product is CASSALWRGFGLHTYEQYF.